The present TCR beta chain was sequenced within a study of Graves' ophthalmopathy and Graves' hyperthyroidism. Findings and caveats of the study: Its predictions of ophthalmopathy progression gave the model 70.59% sensitivity and roughly 76% specificity. Blood contained most expanded thyroid clonotypes exceeding 0.001 frequency.

This clonotype was detected ten times or more. Its antigen remains unidentified. The ends were cut back, 5 bases at V and 4 bases at J, with 9 bases in the middle. The germline CDR1 and CDR2 sequences are KGHSH and LQKENI. The length of the CDR3 is 13 residues. RNA transcripts were the source from which TCR beta CDR3 regions were amplified. HTBI primers were employed in first-round RT-PCR, then a second-round multiplex PCR followed. TCRdb called the multiplex PCR reads again in MiXCR, with one record for every CDR3 protein. In the table there are roughly 480,000 distinct CDR3 sequences, approximately 15% of which are singletons.

V is TRBV18 and J is TRBJ1-5, with a possible D match to TRBD1 (6 bases). The TCR was taken from a woman aged 25 to 39 with Graves' ophthalmopathy. The sequenced sample consisted of blood. The CDR3 coding sequence is TGTGCCAGCTCATCGGACAGAAATCAGCCCCAGCATTTT. Amino acid sequence: CASSSDRNQPQHF.